The 22 T cell receptor beta chains below come from one sample, sequenced in a study of T cell repertoires in ileal Crohn's disease. Measured with immunoSEQ multiplex PCR; TCRdb has only the in-frame clones, and not every one. The sample lists tens of thousands of clones; roughly 77% were seen once. Sample: ileal tissue. The receptor source for this set is an adult with Crohn's disease.

This clone was seen only a few times. The chain combines TRBV7-2 with TRBJ1-1, with 8 positions matching TRBD1. The germline gives CDR1 SGHTA, CDR2 FQGNSA. The ends lost 4 bases at V and 5 bases at J; junction bases unmatched: 3. The CDR3 is 13 residues long. CDR3 protein: CASSSRQGTEAFF. CDR3 in DNA: TGTGCCAGCAGCTCAAGACAGGGGACTGAAGCTTTCTTT.

The table lists this clone with a count of one. This chain connects TRBV13 to TRBJ1-4, with no clear D. The CDR3 spans 16 residues. CDR1 is PRHDT and CDR2 is FYEKMQ in the germline V gene (reference sequence). Trimming stripped 3 bases from V and 0 bases from J, with 11 bases between. DNA of the CDR3: TGTGCCAGCAGCTTCTGGACTCCCACAACTAATGAAAAACTGTTTTTT. Amino acids: CASSFWTPTTNEKLFF.

This clone was seen a handful of times. The V gene is TRBV5-5, the J gene TRBJ1-4, with D perhaps matching TRBD1 (5 bases). The V gene's germline CDR1 is SGHKS and CDR2 YYEKEE (reference sequence). Trimming removed 1 base at V and 8 bases at J, with 15 bases between. CDR3 length: 15 residues. The CDR3, as DNA: TGTGCCAGCAGCTTGACTCGCCAGGGAGGGGAAAAACTGTTTTTT. Amino acid sequence: CASSLTRQGGEKLFF.

The rearrangement links TRBV7-6 to TRBJ2-3; a possible D gene is TRBD1 (6 bases). Trimming stripped 0 bases from V and 6 bases from J, with 19 bases between. Germline assignment: CDR1 SGHVS and CDR2 FNYEAQ. The CDR3 is 17 residues long. The CDR3: CASSLAVLGRGSDTQYF. In DNA form, the CDR3 reads TGTGCCAGCAGCTTAGCTGTTCTGGGCAGGGGCTCCGATACGCAGTATTTT.

The CDR3 nucleotides are TGTGCCAGCAGCGTAGGAAGGGCAGGGTGGACAGATACGCAGTATTTT. Residues: CASSVGRAGWTDTQYF. This chain links TRBV9 with TRBJ2-3; D is perhaps TRBD1 (5 bases). The V gene's germline CDR1 is SGDLS and CDR2 YYNGEE. The CDR3 length is 16 residues. V was trimmed by 0 bases and J by 3 bases, leaving 14 bases between them.

The gene calls are TRBV27 and TRBJ2-6; unclear D gene. The germline V gene has CDR1 MNHEY and CDR2 SMNVEV (reference sequence). CDR3 length: 13 residues. Trimming removed 5 bases at V and 1 base at J, with 3 bases between. CDR3 region: CASSPSGANVLTF. The CDR3 DNA is TGTGCCAGCAGTCCTTCTGGGGCCAACGTCCTGACTTTC.

The chain joins TRBV6-6 to TRBJ2-5; 8 bases align to TRBD2. The CDR3 extends over 14 amino acids. CDR1 and CDR2 from the germline V gene are MNHNY and SVGAGI (reference sequence). V was clipped by 8 bases and J by 6 bases; unmatched bases: 11. The CDR3 sequence: CASYEGTSRKTQYF. CDR3 coding DNA: TGTGCCAGCTACGAAGGGACTAGTCGCAAGACCCAGTACTTC.

This chain connects TRBV2 to TRBJ1-5; D may be TRBD1 (6 bases). V lost 6 bases and J lost 2, with 8 bases in between. Germline assignment: CDR1 SNHLY and CDR2 FYNNEI. This CDR3 region has 13 residues. The CDR3 coding sequence is TGTGCCAGCAGGGACAGAGGCAATCAGCCCCAGCATTTT. It specifies CASRDRGNQPQHF.

The V gene is TRBV5-4, the J gene TRBJ2-6, with 8 bases identical to TRBD1. The V gene's germline CDR1 is SGHNT and CDR2 YYREEE (reference sequence). Germline trimming cut 4 bases from V and 1 base from J; bases unmatched to any gene: 7. The CDR3 contains 17 residues. CDR3 sequence reads: CASSPPGGNSGANVLTF. In DNA, the CDR3 is TGTGCCAGCAGCCCACCAGGGGGCAATTCTGGGGCCAACGTCCTGACTTTC. The entire variable domain, with the rest obtained from reference TRBV5-4 and TRBJ2-6, is as follows: ETGVTQSPTHLIKTRGQQVTLRCSSQSGHNTVSWYQQALGQGPQFIFQYYREEENGRGNFPPRFSGLQFPNYSSELNVNALELDDSALYLCASSPPGGNSGANVLTFGAGSRLTVL.

This chain joins TRBV6-6 and TRBJ1-2; no firm D call. Germline assignment: CDR1 MNHNY and CDR2 SVGAGI (reference sequence). Trimming shortened V by 5 bases and J by 5 bases, and 9 bases separated the two germline ends. CDR3 length: 12 residues. The CDR3 region is CASSGEFYGYTF. CDR3 nucleotides: TGTGCCAGCAGTGGGGAGTTTTATGGCTACACCTTC.

This clone was found once. This chain links TRBV5-4 with TRBJ1-2; D might be TRBD1 (5 bases). The CDR3 has 15 amino acids. Trimming cost V 4 bases and J 7 bases, with 20 bases left between them. Germline lookup yields CDR1 SGHNT and CDR2 YYREEE (reference sequence). CDR3 protein: CASSPRGHRRGGYTF. The DNA of the CDR3 is TGTGCCAGCAGCCCTCGCGGACACCGACGAGGTGGCTACACCTTC.

The chain has TRBV7-3 and TRBJ2-1; 8 bases line up with TRBD1. V dropped 2 bases and J dropped 6; count of bases not matched to a gene: 9. Germline-derived CDR1 and CDR2 are SGHTA and FQGTGA. The CDR3 has 16 amino acids. CDR3 residues: CASSLPGTGSGNEQFF. CDR3 DNA: TGTGCCAGCAGCTTACCCGGGACAGGTTCAGGCAATGAGCAGTTCTTC.

This clone was detected once. The rearrangement uses TRBV15 and TRBJ1-1; perhaps TRBD1 as D (5 bases). The CDR3 is made up of 12 amino acids. V was shortened by 1 base and J by 7 bases, with 7 bases between the two germline ends. Germline CDR1 is LNHNV and CDR2 is YYDKDF (reference sequence). The CDR3 protein is CATSRAGIEAFF. For the CDR3, the DNA is TGTGCCACCAGCAGAGCAGGGATTGAAGCTTTCTTT.

The chain recombines TRBV18 with TRBJ2-6; D is ambiguous. Germline loops: CDR1 KGHSH, CDR2 LQKENI. The CDR3 loop spans 14 amino acids. V lost 3 bases, J lost 4 bases, and 7 bases lay in between. The chain's CDR3 is CASSPSSGANVLTF. The CDR3 coding sequence is TGTGCCAGCTCACCTAGTTCGGGGGCCAACGTCCTGACTTTC. Filled out from reference TRBV18 and TRBJ2-6, the complete variable domain reads NAGVMQNPRHLVRRRGQEARLRCSPMKGHSHVYWYRQLPEEGLKFMVYLQKENIIDESGMPKERFSAEFPKEGPSILRIQQVVRGDSAAYFCASSPSSGANVLTFGAGSRLTVL.

This clone was counted a few times. This sequence joins TRBV19 and TRBJ1-1, with 8 bases identical to TRBD1. There are 16 residues in the CDR3. V dropped 6 bases and J dropped 1; count of bases not matched to a gene: 10. The germline gives CDR1 LNHDA, CDR2 SQIVND (reference sequence). CDR3 DNA sequence: TGTGCCAGTAGCCGGAGGGCAGGGGGCGCGAACACTGAAGCTTTCTTT. Encoded protein: CASSRRAGGANTEAFF.

The chain has TRBV7-6 and TRBJ2-7; perhaps TRBD1 as D (5 bases). The CDR3 length is 13 residues. CDR1 SGHVS and CDR2 FNYEAQ come from the germline V gene. V gave up 3 bases and J gave up 2 bases, with 8 bases separating them. The CDR3 bases are TGTGCCAGCAGCTTGGCAGGGACCTACGAGCAGTACTTC. This translates into CASSLAGTYEQYF.

V gene TRBV19 combines with J gene TRBJ1-1, with unresolved D. Looked up from germline, CDR1 is LNHDA and CDR2 is SQIVND (reference sequence). The CDR3 has 12 residues. The V end was cut by 6 bases, the J end by 4 bases, with 9 bases between. CDR3 protein: CASSPEGTEAFF. CDR3 bases: TGTGCCAGTAGCCCGGAGGGCACTGAAGCTTTCTTT.

This chain uses TRBV23-1 with TRBJ1-5, with 8 bases identical to TRBD1. TRBV23-1 is recorded as an ORF, its role being uncertain. V lost 3 bases to trimming and J lost 6 bases; unmatched junction nucleotides: 10. CDR3 size: 16 residues. The CDR3 loop is CASSQSTRQGSQPQHF. The CDR3 coding sequence is TGCGCCAGCAGTCAGAGTACGCGACAGGGGAGTCAGCCCCAGCATTTT.

This rearrangement joins TRBV6-1 to TRBJ1-5, with no clear D. Germline V gene lookup returns CDR1 MNHNS and CDR2 SASEGT. V gave up 2 bases and J gave up 0 bases, with 5 bases separating them. The CDR3 has 14 residues. CDR3 loop: CASSERDSNQPQHF. The CDR3 DNA reads TGTGCCAGCAGTGAACGAGATAGCAATCAGCCCCAGCATTTT.

This chain links TRBV4-3 with TRBJ2-1, with 13 bases lining up with TRBD2. CDR3 size: 16 residues. CDR1 is LGHNA and CDR2 is YSLEER in the germline V gene. V gave up 1 base and J gave up 7 bases; unmatched junction bases: 4. The CDR3 DNA follows: TGCGCCAGCAGCCAAGTACTAGCGGGGGGGCCGAATGAGCAGTTCTTC. Translation gives CASSQVLAGGPNEQFF.

The chain recombines TRBV5-1 with TRBJ2-2; 11 bases map to TRBD2. Germline lookup yields CDR1 SGHRS and CDR2 YFSETQ. The CDR3 loop spans 16 amino acids. J lost 5 bases, V lost 2 bases, and 5 bases had no gene match. The CDR3: CASSLLAGEITGELFF. As DNA, the CDR3 is TGCGCCAGCAGCTTACTAGCGGGGGAGATTACCGGGGAGCTGTTTTTT.

The V call is TRBV30, the J call TRBJ1-1; D call uncertain. Germline-derived CDR1 and CDR2 are GTSNPN and SVGIG (reference sequence). V dropped 4 bases and J dropped 9 bases, with 12 bases sitting between them. This CDR3 region has 11 residues. CDR3 sequence (DNA): TGTGCCTGGACCCTTCTGAGCCAAGCTTTCTTT. This codes for CAWTLLSQAFF.